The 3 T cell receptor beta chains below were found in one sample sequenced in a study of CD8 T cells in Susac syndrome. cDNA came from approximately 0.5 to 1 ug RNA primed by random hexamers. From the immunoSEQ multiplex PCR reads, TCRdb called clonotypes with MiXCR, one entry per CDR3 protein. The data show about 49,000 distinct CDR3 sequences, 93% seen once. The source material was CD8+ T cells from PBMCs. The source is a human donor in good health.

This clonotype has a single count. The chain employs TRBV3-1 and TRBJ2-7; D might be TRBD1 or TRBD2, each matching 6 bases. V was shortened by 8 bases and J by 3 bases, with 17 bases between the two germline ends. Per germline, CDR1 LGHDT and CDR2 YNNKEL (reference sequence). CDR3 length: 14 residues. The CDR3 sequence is CASGLTGAGYEQYF. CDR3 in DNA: TGTGCCAGCGGACTTACGGGGGCAGGCTACGAGCAGTACTTC.

The CDR3 is CASSPRGAVTDTQYF. The CDR3 nucleotides are TGTGCCAGCAGTCCCCGGGGAGCGGTCACAGATACGCAGTATTTT. The chain joins TRBV27 to TRBJ2-3; D is possibly TRBD2 (5 bases). Trimming pared 5 bases from V and 2 bases from J, leaving 14 bases between. Germline V gene lookup returns CDR1 MNHEY and CDR2 SMNVEV (reference sequence). The CDR3 consists of 15 residues.

The CDR3 protein is CASSFNRVGNEQFF. The CDR3 nucleotides are TGTGCCAGCAGTTTCAACAGGGTCGGGAATGAGCAGTTCTTC. The V call is TRBV27, the J call TRBJ2-1; the D gene is possibly TRBD1 (6 bases). V was shortened by 3 bases and J by 7 bases, with 13 bases between the two germline ends. Germline V CDR1 and CDR2: MNHEY, SMNVEV (reference sequence). CDR3 size: 14 residues.